The rows below give T cell receptor beta chains drawn from one sample of a study of cytomegalovirus exposure and HLA in healthy donors. The table came from immunoSEQ multiplex PCR; TCRdb's copy has only in-frame clones and leaves some out. The table lists around 190,000 clones, around 78% of them singletons. The specimen sequenced was PBMCs. The receptors stem from a woman aged 25 to 45 in good health and CMV-seropositive. Each CDR3 is given with its conserved first and last residue. A D gene is named only where the DNA matches it firmly. Clone size appears in some rows only: once, few, many, or a class for an expanded clone.

J: TRBJ1-1
D: .
V: TRBV28
size: .
CDR3: CASSALGGNTEAFF
DNA: TGTGCCAGCAGTGCCCTGGGGGGGAACACTGAAGCTTTCTTT

J: TRBJ2-5
D: .
V: TRBV5-1
size: .
CDR3: CASSLAGTPSLETQYF
DNA: TGCGCCAGCAGCTTGGCTGGGACACCCAGTCTAGAGACCCAGTACTTC

J: TRBJ2-1
D: .
V: TRBV7-3
size: few
CDR3: CASSLTNAARNEQFF
DNA: TGTGCCAGCAGCTTAACAAACGCCGCCCGGAATGAGCAGTTCTTC

J: TRBJ2-7
D: .
V: TRBV6-6
size: .
CDR3: CASSSLTRSYEQYF
DNA: TGTGCCAGCAGTTCTTTGACTCGCTCCTACGAGCAGTACTTC

J: TRBJ2-3
D: TRBD2
V: TRBV5-6
size: once
CDR3: CASSLGELRLAGDTQYF
DNA: TGTGCCAGCAGCTTGGGGGAGTTAAGGCTAGCGGGAGATACGCAGTATTTT

J: TRBJ1-1
D: .
V: TRBV9
size: .
CDR3: CASSVGGVNTEAFF
DNA: TGTGCCAGCAGCGTAGGTGGAGTGAACACTGAAGCTTTCTTT

J: TRBJ1-4
D: TRBD1
V: TRBV5-1
size: .
CDR3: CASSSQGASNEKLFF
DNA: TGCGCCAGCAGCTCACAGGGGGCGTCTAATGAAAAACTGTTTTTT

J: TRBJ2-7
D: .
V: TRBV7-2
size: .
CDR3: CASSPYYYLGEQYF
DNA: TGTGCCAGCAGCCCGTACTATTATCTAGGAGAGCAGTACTTC

J: TRBJ2-7
D: TRBD1
V: TRBV28
size: few
CDR3: CASSSVYIDRGNTYEQYF
DNA: TGTGCCAGCAGTTCAGTCTATATCGACAGGGGAAATACCTACGAGCAGTACTTC

J: TRBJ2-7
D: .
V: TRBV4-2
size: .
CDR3: CASSQASGQSYEQYF
DNA: TGTGCCAGCAGCCAAGCGTCTGGACAGAGCTACGAGCAGTACTTC

J: TRBJ1-1
D: TRBD1
V: TRBV29-1
size: few
CDR3: CSTRTGNTEAFF
DNA: TGCAGCACCCGGACAGGGAACACTGAAGCTTTCTTT

J: TRBJ2-5
D: TRBD2
V: TRBV28
size: once
CDR3: CASSPLSGSTQWSQYF
DNA: TGTGCCAGCAGTCCCCTTAGCGGGTCCACCCAATGGTCCCAGTACTTC

J: TRBJ2-3
D: TRBD2
V: TRBV13
size: few
CDR3: CASSLVLTSGTGDTQYF
DNA: TGTGCCAGCAGCTTAGTGTTGACTAGCGGGACGGGAGATACGCAGTATTTT

J: TRBJ1-2
D: .
V: TRBV12-5
size: few
CDR3: CASGFRWGGYGYTF
DNA: TGTGCTAGTGGTTTCCGATGGGGGGGCTATGGCTACACCTTC

J: TRBJ2-7
D: .
V: TRBV7-2
size: .
CDR3: CASSFGGEQYF
DNA: TGTGCCAGCAGCTTCGGGGGCGAGCAGTACTTC

J: TRBJ2-7
D: TRBD1
V: TRBV9
size: .
CDR3: CASSITGESAYEQYF
DNA: TGTGCCAGCAGCATTACAGGGGAATCGGCCTACGAGCAGTACTTC

J: TRBJ2-5
D: TRBD1
V: TRBV28
size: few
CDR3: CASSDRGPETQYF
DNA: TGTGCCAGCAGTGACAGGGGACCAGAGACCCAGTACTTC

J: TRBJ2-7
D: .
V: TRBV11-3
size: .
CDR3: CASSRVSYEQYF
DNA: TGTGCCAGCAGCCGCGTCTCCTACGAGCAGTACTTC

J: TRBJ1-5
D: .
V: TRBV21-1
size: .
CDR3: CARVTGTNCLSNQPQHF
DNA: TGTGCCAGGGTTACCGGGACAAACTGTCTTAGCAATCAGCCCCAGCATTTT

J: TRBJ2-7
D: .
V: TRBV28
size: .
CDR3: CASSGRVRRSYEQYF
DNA: TGTGCCAGCAGCGGTCGGGTAAGGCGCTCCTACGAGCAGTACTTC

J: TRBJ2-1
D: TRBD2
V: TRBV19
size: once
CDR3: CASSVHSGGNYNEQFF
DNA: TGTGCCAGTAGTGTCCATAGCGGGGGGAATTACAATGAGCAGTTCTTC

J: TRBJ1-2
D: TRBD1
V: TRBV27
size: few
CDR3: CASSFLTSFSGQGTNYGYTF
DNA: TGTGCCAGCAGTTTTTTAACATCCTTCTCTGGACAGGGAACTAACTATGGCTACACCTTC

J: TRBJ2-5
D: .
V: TRBV6-5
size: .
CDR3: CASSYSRVQETQYF
DNA: TGTGCCAGCAGTTACTCGAGGGTGCAAGAGACCCAGTACTTC

J: TRBJ1-5
D: TRBD1
V: TRBV14
size: .
CDR3: CASSVSGRGQPQHF
DNA: TGTGCCAGCAGCGTTAGCGGCAGGGGGCAGCCCCAGCATTTT

J: TRBJ2-7
D: .
V: TRBV6-5
size: few
CDR3: CASSYSATRTYEQYF
DNA: TGTGCCAGCAGTTACTCGGCAACTAGAACCTACGAGCAGTACTTC

J: TRBJ2-5
D: .
V: TRBV29-1
size: .
CDR3: CSVYSSGEETQYF
DNA: TGCAGCGTCTATTCTTCCGGGGAAGAGACCCAGTACTTC

J: TRBJ2-6
D: TRBD1
V: TRBV7-3
size: .
CDR3: CASSRRYRGALSGANVLTF
DNA: TGTGCCAGCAGTCGCAGATACAGGGGGGCCCTCTCTGGGGCCAACGTCCTGACTTTC

J: TRBJ2-7
D: TRBD2
V: TRBV9
size: .
CDR3: CPGGGEQYF
DNA: TGTCCCGGGGGGGGCGAGCAGTACTTC

J: TRBJ2-7
D: .
V: TRBV6-1
size: .
CDR3: CASSEVGGTYEQYF
DNA: TGTGCCAGCAGTGAAGTTGGCGGTACCTACGAGCAGTACTTC

J: TRBJ2-7
D: TRBD1
V: TRBV11-2
size: few
CDR3: CASSPGQAPTYEQYF
DNA: TGTGCCAGCAGCCCCGGACAGGCGCCCACCTACGAGCAGTACTTC

J: TRBJ2-2
D: TRBD2
V: TRBV6-1
size: once
CDR3: CASSAGTSGWNTGELFF
DNA: TGTGCCAGCAGTGCCGGGACTAGCGGGTGGAACACCGGGGAGCTGTTTTTT

J: TRBJ2-5
D: .
V: TRBV5-1
size: few
CDR3: CASSADSSETQYF
DNA: TGCGCCAGCAGCGCGGACAGCTCAGAGACCCAGTACTTC

J: TRBJ2-7
D: .
V: TRBV21-1
size: .
CDR3: CASSKAPLPRDTYEQYF
DNA: TGTGCCAGCAGCAAAGCGCCCCTTCCCCGGGACACTTACGAGCAGTACTTC

J: TRBJ2-3
D: .
V: TRBV18
size: .
CDR3: CASSPGTPSTDTQYF
DNA: TGTGCCAGCTCACCAGGGACTCCTAGCACAGATACGCAGTATTTT

J: TRBJ1-2
D: .
V: TRBV28
size: .
CDR3: CASYLNGEKGYTF
DNA: TGTGCCAGCTATTTAAACGGGGAGAAGGGCTACACCTTC

J: TRBJ1-1
D: TRBD1
V: TRBV4-3
size: .
CDR3: CASSQLQGFTEAFF
DNA: TGCGCCAGCAGCCAGCTACAGGGGTTCACTGAAGCTTTCTTT